Listed below are T cell receptor beta chains from one sample, sequenced in a study of T-cell reconstitution after alpha-beta-depleted transplantation in children. TCRdb re-derived calls from the PCR reads in MiXCR, one entry per CDR3 protein. Here the sample spans 100,000 to 150,000 distinct CDR3 sequences, roughly 24% being singletons. The source material was PBMCs, mostly from graft donor cells, sampled 180 days after TCRalphabeta/CD19-depleted stem cell transplant. These receptors were taken from a male patient aged 2-10 years who had a stem cell transplant for chronic granulomatous disease, so the T cells may come from the graft donor. Each CDR3 is given without its conserved first and last residue. Each record gives: CDR3 protein, clone size, V gene, J gene. Expanded clones are given a class, and other clones once, few, many or no size at all.

CDR3: ASSRTVTNYEQY
size: many
V: TRBV19
J: TRBJ2-7

CDR3: ASSTQLAESFHEQF
size: many
V: TRBV3-1
J: TRBJ2-1

CDR3: ASSQLNGESNQPQH
size: few
V: TRBV12-3/TRBV12-4
J: TRBJ1-5

CDR3: ACSHKVLGGRRSNQPQH
size: NA
V: TRBV23-1
J: TRBJ1-5

CDR3: ASSVRQFAIQY
size: NA
V: TRBV28
J: TRBJ2-4

CDR3: SVRPGSGNTIY
size: many
V: TRBV29-1
J: TRBJ1-3

CDR3: ASRPNTGELF
size: many
V: TRBV12-3/TRBV12-4
J: TRBJ2-2

CDR3: ATSRVGNTQY
size: NA
V: TRBV15
J: TRBJ2-3

CDR3: ASSPGQGRGNQPQH
size: few
V: TRBV12-3/TRBV12-4
J: TRBJ1-5

CDR3: ASSPGGDTDTQY
size: NA
V: TRBV5-1
J: TRBJ2-3

CDR3: SVPTSGGWNTQY
size: NA
V: TRBV29-1
J: TRBJ2-3

CDR3: ASNSGLSSYNEQF
size: few
V: TRBV27
J: TRBJ2-1

CDR3: ASSLDTSGSLSDTQY
size: many
V: TRBV7-6
J: TRBJ2-3

CDR3: ASSSAGSNYNEQF
size: NA
V: TRBV27
J: TRBJ2-1

CDR3: ASSYLHDRGGNQPQH
size: many
V: TRBV5-1
J: TRBJ1-5

CDR3: ASGRDTEAF
size: few
V: TRBV12-5
J: TRBJ1-1

CDR3: SVRGGGKSKNIQY
size: few
V: TRBV29-1
J: TRBJ2-4

CDR3: ATSGGGALSTDTQY
size: NA
V: TRBV15
J: TRBJ2-3

CDR3: ASSRLAGGPIH
size: many
V: TRBV7-2
J: TRBJ2-5

CDR3: ASIYRGKEGYT
size: once
V: TRBV12-3/TRBV12-4
J: TRBJ1-2

CDR3: ASSSRPRADTGELF
size: many
V: TRBV7-2
J: TRBJ2-2

CDR3: ASSPLGNNRGYEQY
size: NA
V: TRBV18
J: TRBJ2-7

CDR3: ASSLAELAVNTGELF
size: NA
V: TRBV7-8
J: TRBJ2-2

CDR3: ASSLAAGAGYEQY
size: NA
V: TRBV7-6
J: TRBJ2-7

CDR3: ASSLMTVNTEAF
size: few
V: TRBV12-3/TRBV12-4
J: TRBJ1-1

CDR3: ASSLGRGSPLH
size: few
V: TRBV12-3/TRBV12-4
J: TRBJ1-6

CDR3: SAHRDFLQNEQF
size: NA
V: TRBV20-1
J: TRBJ2-1

CDR3: ASSFRELDEQF
size: few
V: TRBV11-2
J: TRBJ2-1

CDR3: ASSHRTGGDYEQY
size: NA
V: TRBV4-1
J: TRBJ2-7

CDR3: ASSLFGGSASYNEQF
size: NA
V: TRBV12-3/TRBV12-4
J: TRBJ2-1

CDR3: ASSFGGLTYEQY
size: few
V: TRBV12-3/TRBV12-4
J: TRBJ2-7

CDR3: SPEGPLTTQY
size: NA
V: TRBV29-1
J: TRBJ2-5

CDR3: ASSVSGGTQPQH
size: few
V: TRBV18
J: TRBJ1-5

CDR3: ASRTSTGTGSLSANEKLF
size: many
V: TRBV4-2
J: TRBJ1-4

CDR3: AISESEARLPEYTQY
size: many
V: TRBV10-3
J: TRBJ2-3